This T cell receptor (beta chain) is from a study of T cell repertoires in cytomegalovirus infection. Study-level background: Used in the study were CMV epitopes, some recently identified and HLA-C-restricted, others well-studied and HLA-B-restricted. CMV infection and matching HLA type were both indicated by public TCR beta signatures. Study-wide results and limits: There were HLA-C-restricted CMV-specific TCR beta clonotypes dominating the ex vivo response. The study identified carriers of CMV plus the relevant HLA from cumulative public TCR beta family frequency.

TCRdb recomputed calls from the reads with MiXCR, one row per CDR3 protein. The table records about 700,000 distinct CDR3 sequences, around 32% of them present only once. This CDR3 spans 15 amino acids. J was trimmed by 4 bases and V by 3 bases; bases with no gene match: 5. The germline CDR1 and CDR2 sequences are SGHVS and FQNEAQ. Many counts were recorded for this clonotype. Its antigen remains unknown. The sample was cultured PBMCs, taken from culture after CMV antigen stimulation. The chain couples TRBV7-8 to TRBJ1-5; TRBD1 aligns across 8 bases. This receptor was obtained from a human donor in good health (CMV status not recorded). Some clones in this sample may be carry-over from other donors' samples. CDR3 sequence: CASSLGQDRNQPQHF. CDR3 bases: TGTGCCAGCAGCTTGGGACAGGACAGAAATCAGCCCCAGCATTTT.